The rows below give T cell receptor beta chains drawn from one sample of a study of vaccination and CD4 T cells after COVID-19. TCRdb analysed the PCR reads with MiXCR anew, one entry per CDR3 protein. Here the sample spans over 13,000 distinct CDR3 sequences, roughly 26% being singletons. Their target antigens are unknown. Sequenced here: CD4+ T cells from blood, cultured in vitro, sampled after SARS-CoV-2 vaccination. The source of these receptors is a human donor who had recovered from COVID-19. CDR3s include the opening cysteine and the closing phenylalanine or tryptophan. The D gene is left open where the match is weak. Expanded clones are given a class, and other clones once, few, many or no size at all.

D gene: TRBD1; J gene: TRBJ1-2; V gene: TRBV27; clone size: few; CDR3 DNA: TGTGCCAGCAGTTTACGGGCGACAGGGGTTGGGGGCTATGGCTACACCTTC; CDR3 protein: CASSLRATGVGGYGYTF
D gene: -; J gene: TRBJ2-2; V gene: TRBV29-1; clone size: -; CDR3 DNA: TGCAGCGTTGAACCAGTAGCAGACACCGGGGAGCTGTTTTTT; CDR3 protein: CSVEPVADTGELFF
D gene: -; J gene: TRBJ2-2; V gene: TRBV24-1; clone size: -; CDR3 DNA: TGTGCCACCAGTGATTTGCGGAGGGATACCGGGGAGCTGTTTTTT; CDR3 protein: CATSDLRRDTGELFF
D gene: TRBD1; J gene: TRBJ2-3; V gene: TRBV27; clone size: few; CDR3 DNA: TGTGCCAGCAGTTTTCGACAGGGTGGGACAGATACGCAGTATTTT; CDR3 protein: CASSFRQGGTDTQYF
D gene: TRBD2; J gene: TRBJ2-1; V gene: TRBV4-2; clone size: few; CDR3 DNA: TGTGCCAGCAGCCGCGGGGGGAGATTCGGATCCTACAATGAGCAGTTCTTC; CDR3 protein: CASSRGGRFGSYNEQFF
D gene: -; J gene: TRBJ2-3; V gene: TRBV18; clone size: few; CDR3 DNA: TGTGCCAGCTCCTTCTACACAGATACGCAGTATTTT; CDR3 protein: CASSFYTDTQYF
D gene: -; J gene: TRBJ1-2; V gene: TRBV18; clone size: -; CDR3 DNA: TGTGCCAGCTCACAAGGGGCTGAGTATGGCTACACCTTC; CDR3 protein: CASSQGAEYGYTF
D gene: TRBD1; J gene: TRBJ1-1; V gene: TRBV28; clone size: -; CDR3 DNA: TGTGCCAGCAGCCTATTACAGGGGACGAGCACTGAAGCTTTCTTT; CDR3 protein: CASSLLQGTSTEAFF
D gene: TRBD2; J gene: TRBJ2-3; V gene: TRBV18; clone size: -; CDR3 DNA: TGTGCCAGCTCACCGGGGACTAGCGGTACCACAGATACGCAGTATTTT; CDR3 protein: CASSPGTSGTTDTQYF
D gene: -; J gene: TRBJ1-5; V gene: TRBV7-2; clone size: -; CDR3 DNA: TGTGCCAGCAGACCCGTGGGTGCAGTCAATCAGCCCCAGCATTTT; CDR3 protein: CASRPVGAVNQPQHF
D gene: TRBD2; J gene: TRBJ2-1; V gene: TRBV20-1; clone size: -; CDR3 DNA: TGCAGTGCACCAAAAGCGGGAGGTCACAATGAGCAGTTCTTC; CDR3 protein: CSAPKAGGHNEQFF
D gene: TRBD1; J gene: TRBJ1-1; V gene: TRBV24-1; clone size: few; CDR3 DNA: TGTGCCACCAGTGACCCCAGACAGGGGATGAAAGCTTTCTTT; CDR3 protein: CATSDPRQGMKAFF
D gene: TRBD1; J gene: TRBJ1-2; V gene: TRBV18; clone size: -; CDR3 DNA: TGTGCCAGCTCACCTGGGACAGTGAACTATGGCTACACCTTC; CDR3 protein: CASSPGTVNYGYTF
D gene: -; J gene: TRBJ2-5; V gene: TRBV5-1; clone size: few; CDR3 DNA: TGCGCCAGCAGCTTGGGAGGTGGGGAGACCCAGTACTTC; CDR3 protein: CASSLGGGETQYF
D gene: -; J gene: TRBJ1-3; V gene: TRBV6-1; clone size: -; CDR3 DNA: TGTGCCAGCAGCCCAAAACCCTCTGGAAACACCATATATTTT; CDR3 protein: CASSPKPSGNTIYF